The clone carrying this TCR beta chain showed up many times. Antigen: not known. CDR1 is MDHEN, CDR2 SYDVKM, per germline. The J segment lost 3 bases and the V segment lost 5 bases, leaving 4 bases of the junction unmatched. The CDR3 runs 15 residues. The data belong to a study of early T cells in non-severe SARS-CoV-2 infection. Study-level background: Bulk RNA isolated from unsorted whole blood underwent sequencing; chains were not paired. General study findings and limits: VDJdb matching, biased toward anti-spike CD8 responses, missed private and CD4 specificities.

TCRdb redid the calling of the 5' RACE reads with MiXCR, one entry per CDR3 protein. The table has tens of thousands of distinct CDR3 sequences, around 5% seen once; the top ten hold 30%. The chain couples TRBV28 to TRBJ2-4; 10 nucleotides align to TRBD2. The sequenced sample consisted of whole blood. This receptor was obtained from an adult who was a healthcare worker with PCR-confirmed SARS-CoV-2 infection or an uninfected control (not recorded which). CDR3 sequence (DNA): TGTGCCAGCAGTCCTAGCGGGAGTGGCAAAAACATTCAGTACTTC. Translation gives CASSPSGSGKNIQYF.